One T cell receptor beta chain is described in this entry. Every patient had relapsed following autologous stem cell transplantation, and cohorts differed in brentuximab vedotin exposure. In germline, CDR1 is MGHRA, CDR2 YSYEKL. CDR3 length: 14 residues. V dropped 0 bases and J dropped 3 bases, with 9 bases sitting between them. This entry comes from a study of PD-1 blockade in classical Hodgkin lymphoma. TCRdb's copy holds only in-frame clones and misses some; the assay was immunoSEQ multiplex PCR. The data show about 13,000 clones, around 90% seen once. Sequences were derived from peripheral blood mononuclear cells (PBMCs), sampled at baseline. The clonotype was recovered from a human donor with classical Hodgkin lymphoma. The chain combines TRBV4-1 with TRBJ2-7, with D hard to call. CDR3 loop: CASSQDERDYEQYF. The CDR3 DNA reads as TGCGCCAGCAGCCAAGATGAAAGGGACTACGAGCAGTACTTC.